These T cell receptor beta chains were read from a single sample in a study of cytomegalovirus exposure and HLA in healthy donors. Here immunoSEQ multiplex PCR was the method, and the copy in TCRdb shows in-frame clones only, minus some. The sample shows about 240,000 clones, about 77% of them seen only once. Input material: PBMCs. The receptors were gathered from a boy aged 10-17 years in good health and CMV-seronegative. Both conserved end residues are part of each CDR3. Each record gives: V gene, J gene, CDR3 protein.

V gene: TRBV5-4
J gene: TRBJ2-5
CDR3 protein: CASRLTGGGQETQYF

V gene: TRBV7-9
J gene: TRBJ1-5
CDR3 protein: CASSFVENQPQHF

V gene: TRBV7-8
J gene: TRBJ1-2
CDR3 protein: CASSLQTGGISGYTF

V gene: TRBV14
J gene: TRBJ1-3
CDR3 protein: CASRPTGDGNTIYF

V gene: TRBV5-4
J gene: TRBJ2-3
CDR3 protein: CASSTAGQGTDTQYF

V gene: TRBV11-2
J gene: TRBJ2-3
CDR3 protein: CASSLAGADTQYF

V gene: TRBV5-1
J gene: TRBJ2-7
CDR3 protein: CASSLLLAGVGEQYF

V gene: TRBV2
J gene: TRBJ2-7
CDR3 protein: CASRPMTSVHEQYF

V gene: TRBV7-8
J gene: TRBJ2-1
CDR3 protein: CASIPVPGQQVNEQFF

V gene: TRBV5-1
J gene: TRBJ2-6
CDR3 protein: CASSLLGAGANVLTF

V gene: TRBV4-2
J gene: TRBJ1-1
CDR3 protein: CASSQDIAGGTEAFF

V gene: TRBV9
J gene: TRBJ1-2
CDR3 protein: CASSVAGTVYGYTF

V gene: TRBV27
J gene: TRBJ2-1
CDR3 protein: CASSLNSGGAEQFF

V gene: TRBV4-2
J gene: TRBJ2-7
CDR3 protein: CASSQGGPATYEQYF

V gene: TRBV30
J gene: TRBJ1-2
CDR3 protein: CAWEPNFDSLTNYGYTF

V gene: TRBV9
J gene: TRBJ1-6
CDR3 protein: CASSSSRTGDYNSPLHF

V gene: TRBV2
J gene: TRBJ2-3
CDR3 protein: CASTGLTSTDTQYF

V gene: TRBV6-5
J gene: TRBJ2-7
CDR3 protein: CASERGGGEQYF

V gene: TRBV18
J gene: TRBJ1-2
CDR3 protein: CASSPGAGGNYGYTF

V gene: TRBV19
J gene: TRBJ1-5
CDR3 protein: CASSITGGDQPQHF

V gene: TRBV7-9
J gene: TRBJ1-1
CDR3 protein: CASSFKNTEAFF

V gene: TRBV6-5
J gene: TRBJ1-1
CDR3 protein: CASSYSYSPRRTEAFF

V gene: TRBV12-5
J gene: TRBJ2-7
CDR3 protein: CASEGTSGEQYF

V gene: TRBV7-8
J gene: TRBJ2-7
CDR3 protein: CASSSNRGSYEQYF

V gene: TRBV30
J gene: TRBJ2-1
CDR3 protein: CALSPGQLRFF

V gene: TRBV6-5
J gene: TRBJ2-5
CDR3 protein: CASSYVGEAGEETQYF

V gene: TRBV19
J gene: TRBJ2-7
CDR3 protein: CASSNGQGEFYEQYF

V gene: TRBV5-1
J gene: TRBJ1-1
CDR3 protein: CASSFGQAEAFF

V gene: TRBV10-3
J gene: TRBJ1-2
CDR3 protein: CAISQLPGGGYTF

V gene: TRBV27
J gene: TRBJ1-1
CDR3 protein: CASSLRGGVNTEAFF

V gene: TRBV10-1
J gene: TRBJ2-7
CDR3 protein: CASSDFVAGRRYEQYF

V gene: TRBV28
J gene: TRBJ2-7
CDR3 protein: CASSLLDRGGYEQYF

V gene: TRBV6-6
J gene: TRBJ2-2
CDR3 protein: CASSYSQGAITGELFF

V gene: TRBV5-1
J gene: TRBJ2-6
CDR3 protein: CASKQTKSSGANVLTF

V gene: TRBV27
J gene: TRBJ1-1
CDR3 protein: CASSLFRGTEAFF

V gene: TRBV4-2
J gene: TRBJ2-7
CDR3 protein: CASSQEMSRLSTYEQYF

V gene: TRBV27
J gene: TRBJ1-5
CDR3 protein: CASSSGGQPQHF

V gene: TRBV7-9
J gene: TRBJ2-2
CDR3 protein: CASSTGLAGDTGELFF

V gene: TRBV5-1
J gene: TRBJ1-5
CDR3 protein: CASSLAGGGDPQHF

V gene: TRBV27
J gene: TRBJ1-1
CDR3 protein: CASSLTGGFTEAFF

V gene: TRBV15
J gene: TRBJ2-7
CDR3 protein: CATSNWRGTYEQYF

V gene: TRBV30
J gene: TRBJ2-1
CDR3 protein: CACPDEASNEQFF

V gene: TRBV29-1
J gene: NA
CDR3 protein: CSVEVGNSYEQYF

V gene: TRBV4-2
J gene: TRBJ1-6
CDR3 protein: CASSQDEDRFFNSPLHF

V gene: TRBV6-5
J gene: TRBJ1-5
CDR3 protein: CASSWGTGKNQPQHF

V gene: TRBV5-4
J gene: TRBJ2-7
CDR3 protein: CASSLGVAASYEQYF

V gene: TRBV11-3
J gene: TRBJ2-7
CDR3 protein: CASSLEGTGYSYEQYF

V gene: TRBV7-9
J gene: TRBJ1-1
CDR3 protein: CSSSLTGQGRWISAEAFF

V gene: TRBV7-3
J gene: TRBJ1-1
CDR3 protein: CASSLAGHPEAFF

V gene: TRBV2
J gene: TRBJ1-3
CDR3 protein: CASSDPGQPGNTIYF

V gene: TRBV19
J gene: TRBJ1-1
CDR3 protein: CAILNTRGTEAFF

V gene: TRBV2
J gene: TRBJ2-1
CDR3 protein: CASTLASPYNEQFF

V gene: TRBV7-9
J gene: TRBJ2-7
CDR3 protein: CSSKGGRHEQYF

V gene: TRBV10-3
J gene: TRBJ1-4
CDR3 protein: CAISAEKVGIIEKLFF